A selection of T cell receptor beta chains follows, all from one sample in a study of blood T cell repertoires in COVID-19. Assay: immunoSEQ multiplex PCR; the TCRdb copy retains only in-frame clones and omits some. The sample includes under 400,000 clones, about 87% seen only once; the top ten take approximately 1.6%. The sequencing input was peripheral blood. The receptors here all came from a woman aged 30 to 39 with COVID-19, enrolled during active disease. Each CDR3 is given with its conserved first and last residue. The D gene is left open where the match is weak. The size field is filled for only some rows; it gives once, few, many or a size class.

d_call j_call clone_size v_call cdr3_nt cdr3_aa
TRBD2 TRBJ2-5 - TRBV5-1 TGCGCCAGCAGCGACGCTAGCGGCGGGGAGACCCAGTACTTC CASSDASGGETQYF
- TRBJ2-3 - TRBV3-1/TRBV3-2 TGTGCCAGCAGTGGAACGCGGGTCCGCACAGATACGCAGTATTTT CASSGTRVRTDTQYF
TRBD2 TRBJ2-1 - TRBV7-2 TGTGCCAGCAGCTTACTAGCGGGGGATTACAATGAGCAGTTCTTC CASSLLAGDYNEQFF
TRBD2 TRBJ2-5 - TRBV5-1 TGCGCCAGCAGCTTGGGTAGCGGGTCCCAAGAGACCCAGTACTTC CASSLGSGSQETQYF
TRBD1 TRBJ1-2 - TRBV5-1 TGCGCCAGCAGCCGGGACAGGAGTGGAATGCGCGGCTACACCTTC CASSRDRSGMRGYTF
- TRBJ2-5 once TRBV7-2 TGTGCCAGCAGCTTAGCGCCTGGGCAGCAAGAGACCCAGTACTTC CASSLAPGQQETQYF
TRBD2 TRBJ2-1 - TRBV4-3 TGCGCCACCTCCCTAGCGGGGGCCTCATTCAATGAGCAGTTCTTC CATSLAGASFNEQFF
TRBD2 TRBJ2-5 - TRBV7-8 TGTGCCAGCAGCCCCGCTCGGCTAGCGGGCCAAGAGACCCAGTACTTC CASSPARLAGQETQYF
TRBD2 TRBJ2-3 - TRBV6-6 TGTGCCAGCAGCTCTTCCGGGCCCACCGGGGGTAGCGGGGGGAAAGATACGCAGTATTTT CASSSSGPTGGSGGKDTQYF
TRBD1 TRBJ1-1 - TRBV29-1 TGCAGCGTTACCCGGGACAGGGGGGTAACTGAAGCTTTCTTT CSVTRDRGVTEAFF
- TRBJ2-1 - TRBV9 TGTGCCAGCAGCGCCCGAGCGGCTAACTCCTACAATGAGCAGTTCTTC CASSARAANSYNEQFF
TRBD1 TRBJ1-4 few TRBV27 TGTGCCAGCAGTTTCAGACAGGGGGCTGTGAATGAAAAACTGTTTTTT CASSFRQGAVNEKLFF
- TRBJ1-2 - TRBV4-3 TGCGCCAGCAGCCGGGCACAGGGTACCTATGGCTACACCTTC CASSRAQGTYGYTF
TRBD1 TRBJ1-2 - TRBV27 TGTGCCAGCAGACCACCCGGGACAGGGACTGGCTACACCTTC CASRPPGTGTGYTF
TRBD2 TRBJ2-1 - TRBV10-3 TGTGCCATCAGTTGGACTAGCGGGGGGGCTCGCAATGAGCAGTTCTTC CAISWTSGGARNEQFF
- TRBJ2-1 - TRBV6-5 TGTGCCAGCAGTCCCGGGACACCAGGGCTCAATGAGCAGTTCTTC CASSPGTPGLNEQFF
- TRBJ2-2 - TRBV9 TGTGCCAGCAGCGGCGGACCCTCCCAGGGGCCTACCACCGGGGAGCTGTTTTTT CASSGGPSQGPTTGELFF
- TRBJ1-1 - TRBV6-5 TGTGCCAGCAGTCGACAGAAAACGAACACTGAAGCTTTCTTT CASSRQKTNTEAFF
- TRBJ2-7 once TRBV6-2/TRBV6-3 TGTGCCAGCAGTTCGGCAGGGGATCCCTACGAGCAGTACTTC CASSSAGDPYEQYF
TRBD1 TRBJ2-1 - TRBV6-5 TGTGCCAGCAGTTCCGGGACAGGGGACGGCGAGCAGTTCTTC CASSSGTGDGEQFF
TRBD1 TRBJ1-6 - TRBV4-1 TGCGCCAGCAGCCCGACAGGGTATAGTCCACCCCTCCACTTT CASSPTGYSPPLHF
- TRBJ1-1 - TRBV5-1 TGCGCCAGCAGCTTGTCCCTAAGGGGTAGGTCAGGCACTGAAGCTTTCTTT CASSLSLRGRSGTEAFF